This T cell receptor (beta chain) was identified during a study of blood T cell repertoires in COVID-19. Across the study: Whether acute or convalescent, the COVID-19 samples came from the United States, Italy and Spain. In each case, the material was cDNA or gDNA derived from T cells, B-cell-depleted T cells, or PBMCs.

In the study's own analysis: Reference gene primer amplification gave nucleated cell count estimates. Sequencing was performed with immunoSEQ multiplex PCR; in TCRdb, only in-frame clones are kept and a portion is missing. Clonal size and the V and J genes are those of that table, whereas D and trimming came from the DNA. The data contain about 250,000 clones, roughly 87% of them singletons. Germline lookup yields CDR1 SGHNT and CDR2 YYREEE (reference sequence). This CDR3 comprises 15 residues. The V gene end was trimmed by 4 bases and the J gene end by 1 base; junction bases not matched to a gene: 6.

This rearrangement joins TRBV5-4 to TRBJ2-3, with 7 bases lining up with TRBD1. Material for sequencing was peripheral blood. This receptor was taken from a man aged 18 to 30 with active or convalescent COVID-19. The CDR3 is CASSEEGTGTDTQYF. CDR3 DNA sequence: TGTGCCAGCAGCGAAGAAGGGACAGGCACAGATACGCAGTATTTT.